Below, 13 T cell receptor beta chains from the same sample are listed, as sequenced in a study of beta chain features in type 1 diabetes. General observations from the study: Moderately but significantly shorter TCRB CDR3s were found in Type 1 diabetes patients in all four CD4+ subsets.

These receptors lack a known antigen. Of the isolated RNA, all was reverse transcribed, and so the sequenced material was expressed TCRB transcripts. This table comes from immunoSEQ multiplex PCR, and its TCRdb copy is limited to in-frame clones, with some not included. The sample lists around 310,000 clones; less than 15% were seen once. Specimen: naive CD4+ T cells from blood. These receptors were obtained from a young woman with type 1 diabetes.

This clone was counted between two and nine times. V gene TRBV28 combines with J gene TRBJ1-2; 10 nucleotides agree with TRBD1. CDR1 and CDR2 (germline): MDHEN, SYDVKM. With V trimmed by 6 bases and J by 3 bases, 4 bases remained unmatched. The length of the CDR3 is 14 residues. The CDR3 bases are TGTGCCAGCAGGACAGGGGGCGCAGACTATGGCTACACCTTC. It codes for CASRTGGADYGYTF.

The chain is built from TRBV19 and TRBJ1-2; TRBD1 might be the D (5 bases). V shed 4 bases and J shed 7 bases, with 13 bases lying between them. Germline values: CDR1 LNHDA, CDR2 SQIVND (reference sequence). The CDR3 sequence is 13 residues long. In nucleotides, the CDR3 is TGTGCCAGTAGTAACGGGACTGCCAGTGGCTACACCTTC. It codes for CASSNGTASGYTF.

This clone has just a few counts. The CDR3 spells CSVDQTDRANYGYTF. The CDR3 coding sequence is TGCAGCGTTGACCAGACAGACCGAGCTAACTATGGCTACACCTTC. The chain carries TRBV29-1 and TRBJ1-2; the D gene is possibly TRBD1 (5 bases). V dropped 3 bases and J dropped 0 bases, with 14 bases sitting between them. The CDR3 extends over 15 amino acids. Germline-derived CDR1 and CDR2 are SQVTM and ANQGSEA.

This clone came up a few times. The chain joins TRBV7-9 to TRBJ2-1, with 11 positions matching TRBD2. This CDR3 is 15 amino acids long. The germline V gene has CDR1 SEHNR and CDR2 FQNEAQ (reference sequence). V trimming: 5 bases; J trimming: 10 bases; junction bases outside the gene matches: 10. CDR3 sequence reads: CASSPRLTSGREQFF. The CDR3 DNA is TGTGCCAGCAGCCCCCGGCTAACTAGCGGGAGAGAGCAGTTCTTC.

This clone appeared a few times. In DNA, the CDR3 is TGTGCCAGCAGCGTAGCTTCGGGACTACCAGACAATGAGCAGTTCTTC. Translating gives CASSVASGLPDNEQFF. The chain carries TRBV9 and TRBJ2-1; 7 bases fit TRBD2. The CDR3 has 16 amino acids. The germline gives CDR1 SGDLS, CDR2 YYNGEE. V lost 0 bases and J lost 5; bases outside the gene matches: 8.

The chain uses TRBV18 and TRBJ2-1; 9 bases are shared with TRBD2. The CDR3 contains 15 residues. Germline CDR1 is KGHSH and CDR2 is LQKENI. V was clipped by 4 bases and J by 4 bases; unmatched bases: 5. This CDR3 is CASSRPSGRYNEQFF. As DNA, the CDR3 is TGTGCCAGCTCACGGCCCAGCGGGAGGTACAATGAGCAGTTCTTC.

The gene calls are TRBV7-2 and TRBJ2-7, with D possibly TRBD2 on 6 matching bases. With 3 bases removed from V and 2 bases from J, the gap between germline ends came to 11 bases. The CDR3 spans 14 residues. Germline assignment: CDR1 SGHTA and CDR2 FQGNSA. For the CDR3, the DNA is TGTGCCAGCAGCTTTAGCGGTGGAACCTACGAGCAGTACTTC. Its protein is CASSFSGGTYEQYF.

This clone appeared many times. This chain links TRBV28 with TRBJ2-1, with 12 bases matching TRBD2. The trim removed 5 bases at V and 7 bases at J, leaving 6 bases unmatched. The CDR3 runs 15 residues. Germline CDR1 reads MDHEN; CDR2 reads SYDVKM. The CDR3 DNA follows: TGTGCCAGCAGTCTAGCGGGAGGGCCAAGGAATGAGCAGTTCTTC. Residues: CASSLAGGPRNEQFF.

This clone was seen a few times. This chain connects TRBV7-9 to TRBJ2-7; a weak D match, TRBD1 (5 bases). The CDR3 length is 14 residues. Germline loops: CDR1 SEHNR, CDR2 FQNEAQ (reference sequence). Trimming pared 5 bases from V and 4 bases from J, leaving 15 bases between. In DNA, the CDR3 is TGTGCCAGCAGCCAACAGGTTGAACCATACGAGCAGTACTTC. It codes for CASSQQVEPYEQYF.

V usage is TRBV28 and J usage is TRBJ2-1; 7 positions match TRBD1. V lost 4 bases to trimming and J lost 4 bases; unmatched junction nucleotides: 4. This CDR3 is 14 amino acids long. Germline V gives CDR1 MDHEN, CDR2 SYDVKM. CDR3 protein: CASSSGQEYNEQFF. The CDR3 DNA is TGTGCCAGCAGTTCCGGACAGGAGTACAATGAGCAGTTCTTC.

This clone was counted a few times. The chain is built from TRBV29-1 and TRBJ2-7, with D possibly TRBD1 on 6 matching bases. The germline CDR1 and CDR2 sequences are SQVTM and ANQGSEA. The CDR3 runs to 11 residues. The V gene lost 4 bases and the J gene lost 7 bases, with 11 bases spanning the gap. This CDR3 reads CSVGQVREQYF. CDR3 DNA sequence: TGCAGCGTTGGACAGGTGAGAGAGCAGTACTTC.

CDR3 coding DNA: TGTGCTAGTGGTTCTCTGTCGAGGGACACTGAAGCTTTCTTT. Residues: CASGSLSRDTEAFF. The J gene is TRBJ1-1, the V gene TRBV12-5; D is ambiguous. The CDR3 spans 14 residues. Germline CDR1 LGHNT, CDR2 FRNRAP. Trimming removed 4 bases from V and 3 bases from J, with 12 bases in between.

The table lists this clone with a few counts. This chain joins TRBV30 and TRBJ2-1; possibly TRBD2 for D (5 bases). V was clipped by 4 bases and J by 5 bases, with 12 bases between them. The CDR3 runs to 13 residues. Germline-derived CDR1 and CDR2 are GTSNPN and SVGIG (reference sequence). The CDR3 DNA sequence: TGTGCCTGGATTCAAGACTACCACAATGAGCAGTTCTTC. This codes for CAWIQDYHNEQFF.